One and the same sample provided the 27 T cell receptor beta chains below, sequenced in a study of blood T cell repertoires in COVID-19 (dated by TCRdb to the early 2020s). Library prep was done by the immunoSEQ multiplex PCR assay. TCRdb retrieved this table from immuneACCESS and kept in-frame rearrangements only. Not all clones are present; in checked studies, unresolved V genes account for under half, and no reason is known for the remainder. For this sample the table gives 180,000 or so clones, of which approximately 85% were detected only once. About 9.1% of the sample lies in the top ten. Sequencing was done on a sample of peripheral blood. The source is a woman of 80 years or more with acute or convalescent COVID-19.

This chain connects TRBV2 to TRBJ2-5; a possible D gene is TRBD1 (6 bases). V was cut by 1 base and J by 1 base, with 10 bases left in between. Germline V gene sequence: CDR1 SNHLY, CDR2 FYNNEI. The CDR3 sequence is 15 residues long. Here the CDR3 DNA reads TGTGCCAGCAGTGAAGGACAGGCCGGCCAAGAGACCCAGTACTTC. It translates to CASSEGQAGQETQYF.

The CDR3 bases are TGTGCCAGCAGTTACACGGACAGCTATGGCTACACCTTC. Protein product: CASSYTDSYGYTF. The chain links TRBV6-5 to TRBJ1-2; perhaps TRBD1 as D (6 bases). Germline V gives CDR1 MNHEY, CDR2 SVGAGI. The length of the CDR3 is 13 residues. With 2 bases removed from V and 4 bases from J, the gap between germline ends came to 8 bases.

The chain joins TRBV2 to TRBJ1-1; perhaps TRBD1 as D (5 bases). CDR3 length equals 14 residues. Germline CDR1 reads SNHLY; CDR2 reads FYNNEI. V lost 3 bases and J 5 bases, leaving 13 bases between the germline ends. The CDR3 DNA reads TGTGCCAGCAGTGACTGGGGCCGTAAGACTGAAGCTTTCTTT. The encoded protein is CASSDWGRKTEAFF.

The CDR3 here is CASSGLAGYNEQFF. CDR3 sequence (DNA): TGTGCCAGCAGCGGACTAGCAGGGTACAATGAGCAGTTCTTC. This chain joins TRBV3-1 (or the pseudogene TRBV3-2) and TRBJ2-1; TRBD2 aligns across 8 bases. The CDR3 is 14 amino acids. From germline, CDR1 is LGHDT and CDR2 YNNKEL (reference sequence). Trimming cost V 5 bases and J 4 bases; bases outside gene matches: 4.

The chain employs TRBV27 and TRBJ1-3; no clear D gene. The CDR3 runs to 16 residues. V was clipped by 1 base and J by 1 base, with 11 bases between them. CDR1 is MNHEY and CDR2 is SMNVEV in the germline V gene (reference sequence). The CDR3 nucleotides read TGTGCCAGCAGTTTATACTATTCCTTATCTGGAAACACCATATATTTT. It yields the protein CASSLYYSLSGNTIYF.

The rearrangement links TRBV15 to TRBJ2-7; TRBD2 matches 11 bases. CDR1 and CDR2 (germline): LNHNV, YYDKDF (reference sequence). V lost 3 bases and J lost 4; bases outside the gene matches: 2. The CDR3 is made up of 14 amino acids. The CDR3, as DNA: TGTGCCACCAGCAGCGGGACTAGCGGTTACGAGCAGTACTTC. It yields the protein CATSSGTSGYEQYF.

The chain has TRBV3-1 (or the pseudogene TRBV3-2) and TRBJ2-7; 7 nucleotides line up with TRBD1. The CDR3 runs to 14 residues. Germline values: CDR1 LGHDT, CDR2 YNNKEL (reference sequence). Unmatched junction bases numbered 3, after V lost 3 bases and J lost 1 base. CDR3 sequence: CASSHSGQSYEQYF. CDR3 nucleotides: TGTGCCAGCAGCCACTCGGGACAGTCCTACGAGCAGTACTTC.

This sequence joins TRBV2 and TRBJ1-2, with D unresolved. This CDR3 has 10 amino acids. Trimming cost V 7 bases and J 7 bases, with 7 bases left between them. The germline CDR1 and CDR2 sequences are SNHLY and FYNNEI. This CDR3 reads CASTLAGYTF. The CDR3 DNA is TGTGCCAGCACCCTGGCTGGCTACACCTTC.

The J gene is TRBJ1-5, the V gene TRBV6-5; 8 nucleotides align to TRBD1. CDR3 length: 14 residues. The germline CDR1 and CDR2 sequences are MNHEY and SVGAGI. V lost 6 bases, J lost 6 bases, and 7 bases stayed unmatched. The CDR3 here is CASRGTGNTQPQHF. The CDR3 DNA sequence: TGTGCCAGCAGAGGGACAGGTAATACTCAGCCCCAGCATTTT.

The rearrangement uses TRBV7-6 and TRBJ2-3; D gene ambiguous. There are 13 residues in the CDR3. V was trimmed by 6 bases and J by 0 bases, leaving 7 bases between them. Germline loops: CDR1 SGHVS, CDR2 FNYEAQ. Here the CDR3 reads CASSRGSTDTQYF. The CDR3 nucleotides read TGTGCCAGCAGTCGTGGCAGCACAGATACGCAGTATTTT. The complete variable domain, with remaining parts taken from reference TRBV7-6 and TRBJ2-3, reads GAGVSQSPRYKVTKRGQDVALRCDPISGHVSLYWYRQALGQGPEFLTYFNYEAQQDKSGLPNDRFSAERPEGSISTLTIQRTEQRDSAMYRCASSRGSTDTQYFGPGTRLTVL.

This rearrangement joins TRBV4-1 to TRBJ2-5; 9 bases line up with TRBD1. The junction had 10 bases not matched to a gene; V was cut back by 0 bases and J by 5 bases. The germline V gene encodes CDR1 MGHRA and CDR2 YSYEKL. The CDR3 loop spans 17 amino acids. This CDR3 is CASSQDLGTGIPETQYF. The DNA of the CDR3 is TGCGCCAGCAGCCAAGATCTTGGGACAGGGATTCCTGAGACCCAGTACTTC.

The chain joins TRBV4-1 to TRBJ2-5; D might be TRBD2 (6 bases). Germline assignment: CDR1 MGHRA and CDR2 YSYEKL. The ends were cut back, 0 bases at V and 5 bases at J, with 13 bases in the middle. This CDR3 has 15 amino acids. For the CDR3, the DNA is TGCGCCAGCAGCCAAGATGAGGGCCGGGGGGAGACCCAGTACTTC. Residues: CASSQDEGRGETQYF.

The rearrangement links TRBV2 to TRBJ1-1; a weak D match, TRBD1 (6 bases). The CDR3 length is 16 residues. The germline V gene has CDR1 SNHLY and CDR2 FYNNEI. V gave up 8 bases and J gave up 2 bases, with 21 bases separating them. The CDR3 DNA is TGTGCCAGCGTGCGCCGGGGGGCGATGTTAAACACTGAAGCTTTCTTT. This gives the protein CASVRRGAMLNTEAFF.

V is TRBV2 and J is TRBJ1-6; D unclear. This CDR3 contains 11 residues. Deletions cut 4 bases from V and 11 bases from J, with 6 bases between. CDR1 and CDR2 (germline): SNHLY, FYNNEI. The chain's CDR3 is CASSAGTPLHF. The CDR3 nucleotides read TGTGCCAGCAGTGCCGGGACACCCCTCCACTTT.

The chain employs TRBV14 and TRBJ2-2, with 12 bases matching TRBD2. Germline V gene data show CDR1 as SGHDN and CDR2 as FVKESK. V lost 2 bases and J lost 7; bases outside the gene matches: 5. This CDR3 contains 16 residues. The CDR3: CASSQRLAGAGGELFF. In nucleotides, the CDR3 is TGTGCCAGCAGCCAACGACTAGCGGGAGCCGGCGGGGAGCTGTTTTTT.

This clone has a handful of counts. The chain couples TRBV7-9 to TRBJ1-1, with D unresolved. Germline CDR1 SEHNR, CDR2 FQNEAQ (reference sequence). The CDR3 runs 13 residues. Trimming took off 5 bases at V and 3 bases at J, with 10 bases between the two ends. The CDR3 reads CASSLQIDTEAFF. The CDR3, as DNA: TGTGCCAGCAGCCTACAGATTGACACTGAAGCTTTCTTT. Full variable domain (outside the CDR3, taken from reference TRBV7-9 and TRBJ1-1): DTGVSQNPRHKITKRGQNVTFRCDPISEHNRLYWYRQTLGQGPEFLTYFQNEAQLEKSRLLSDRFSAERPKGSFSTLEIQRTEQGDSAMYLCASSLQIDTEAFFGQGTRLTVV.

Only a few counts were recorded for this clone. The V call is TRBV20-1, the J call TRBJ1-1; D is possibly TRBD1 (5 bases). Trimming pared 5 bases from V and 6 bases from J, leaving 10 bases between. The CDR3 has 11 residues. Germline loops: CDR1 DFQATT, CDR2 SNEGSKA (reference sequence). CDR3 sequence (DNA): TGCAGTGCTGTCCCGGGGGCTGAAGCTTTCTTT. Protein sequence: CSAVPGAEAFF.

This clone was counted a single time. The chain couples TRBV6-5 to TRBJ2-3; D perhaps matches TRBD2 (7 bases). V gave up 5 bases and J gave up 4 bases, with 13 bases separating them. Germline loops: CDR1 MNHEY, CDR2 SVGAGI. The CDR3 extends over 14 amino acids. The CDR3 nucleotides are TGTGCCAGCAGTCCCGGAGGGGGGGCAGATACGCAGTATTTT. Its protein product is CASSPGGGADTQYF.

The chain recombines TRBV18 with TRBJ2-6; D is undetermined. From germline, CDR1 is KGHSH and CDR2 LQKENI. The CDR3 runs to 13 residues. The germline V and J ends were trimmed by 4 bases and 4 bases, with 5 bases remaining between them. Here the CDR3 reads CASSLSGANVLTF. The CDR3 region has the DNA TGTGCCAGCTCACTGTCAGGGGCCAACGTCCTGACTTTC.

The rearrangement links TRBV10-1 to TRBJ2-1; 7 bases are a match to TRBD1. Germline V gives CDR1 WNHNN, CDR2 SYGVQD (reference sequence). V was clipped by 6 bases and J by 10 bases; unmatched bases: 9. The CDR3 covers 13 residues. The CDR3 bases are TGCGCCAGCAGGGAGACAGGGACGGGGGAGCAGTTCTTC. This sequence encodes CASRETGTGEQFF.

This chain uses TRBV5-5 with TRBJ1-2, with D maybe TRBD1 (6 bases). The V end lost 4 bases, the J end lost 3 bases, and 13 bases lay between the germline ends. This CDR3 is built from 14 residues. Per the germline V gene, CDR1 is SGHKS and CDR2 is YYEKEE (reference sequence). The CDR3 DNA reads TGTGCCAGCAGCCTACGGGACATCTACTATGGCTACACCTTC. As protein: CASSLRDIYYGYTF.

This chain's CDR3 is CASSLAPTGHEQYF. The CDR3 DNA reads as TGCGCCAGCAGCTTGGCACCGACAGGGCACGAGCAGTACTTC. The chain is built from TRBV5-1 and TRBJ2-7, with 7 positions matching TRBD1. Germline V gives CDR1 SGHRS, CDR2 YFSETQ. This CDR3 is built from 14 residues. J was trimmed by 5 bases and V by 0 bases; bases with no gene match: 5.

The chain carries TRBV14 and TRBJ1-2, with 7 bases identical to TRBD1. Germline CDR1 reads SGHDN; CDR2 reads FVKESK. This CDR3 contains 14 residues. V gave up 4 bases and J gave up 4 bases; unmatched junction bases: 6. CDR3 loop: CASSPVDRVYGYTF. CDR3 DNA sequence: TGTGCCAGCAGCCCGGTAGACAGGGTCTATGGCTACACCTTC.

This clone has more than one count but fewer than ten. The rearrangement links TRBV5-6 to TRBJ2-5; TRBD1 agrees at 8 bases. The V gene end was trimmed by 5 bases and the J gene end by 3 bases; junction bases not matched to a gene: 12. Germline V gene lookup returns CDR1 SGHDT and CDR2 YYEEEE. This CDR3 has 16 amino acids. CDR3 sequence reads: CASSLPGGLVEETQYF. The CDR3 DNA is TGTGCCAGCAGTTTGCCAGGGGGCTTGGTGGAAGAGACCCAGTACTTC.

In the case of this clone: This specimen includes other DNA sequences encoding the same CDR3. The chain carries TRBV5-1 and TRBJ2-7, with 9 bases matching TRBD1. Germline V gene sequence: CDR1 SGHRS, CDR2 YFSETQ. The CDR3 is 14 amino acids. Trimming took 3 bases from V and 1 from J; bases not matched to a gene: 2. CDR3 sequence (DNA): TGCGCCAGCAGCTCCGGGACAGGGTCCTACGAGCAGTACTTC. Amino acid sequence: CASSSGTGSYEQYF.

The chain links TRBV19 to TRBJ1-4; D is unresolved. Per germline, CDR1 LNHDA and CDR2 SQIVND (reference sequence). The V and J ends lost 5 bases and 6 bases respectively, with 13 bases between them. There are 14 residues in the CDR3. CDR3 sequence (DNA): TGTGCCAGTAGTGATCGGGGTGGGGATGAAAAACTGTTTTTT. Its translation is CASSDRGGDEKLFF.

The chain joins TRBV10-3 to TRBJ2-7; a possible D gene is TRBD2 (5 bases). The CDR3 length is 16 residues. Trimming stripped 5 bases from V and 3 bases from J, with 20 bases between. Germline V gives CDR1 ENHRY, CDR2 SYGVKD. As DNA, the CDR3 is TGTGCCATCAGTTTAGCACGGCGGGCCGGGTTCTACGAGCAGTACTTC. Protein: CAISLARRAGFYEQYF.